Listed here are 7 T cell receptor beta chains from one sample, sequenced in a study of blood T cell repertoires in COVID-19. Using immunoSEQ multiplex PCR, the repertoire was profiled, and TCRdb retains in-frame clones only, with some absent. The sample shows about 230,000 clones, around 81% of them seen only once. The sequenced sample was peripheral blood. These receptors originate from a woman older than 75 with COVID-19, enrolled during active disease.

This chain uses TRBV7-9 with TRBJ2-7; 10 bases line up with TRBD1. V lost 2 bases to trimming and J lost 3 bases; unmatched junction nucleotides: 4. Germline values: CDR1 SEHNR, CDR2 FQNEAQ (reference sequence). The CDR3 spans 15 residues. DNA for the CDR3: TGTGCCAGCAGCTTAATCGGACAGGGGGGCTACGAGCAGTACTTC. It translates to CASSLIGQGGYEQYF.

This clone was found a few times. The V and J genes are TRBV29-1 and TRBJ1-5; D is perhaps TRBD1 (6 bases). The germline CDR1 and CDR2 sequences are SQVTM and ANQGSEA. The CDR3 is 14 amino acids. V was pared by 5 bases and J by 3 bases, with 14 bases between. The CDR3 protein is CSVSDSRNNQPQHF. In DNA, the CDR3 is TGCAGCGTTTCGGACAGCCGAAACAATCAGCCCCAGCATTTT.

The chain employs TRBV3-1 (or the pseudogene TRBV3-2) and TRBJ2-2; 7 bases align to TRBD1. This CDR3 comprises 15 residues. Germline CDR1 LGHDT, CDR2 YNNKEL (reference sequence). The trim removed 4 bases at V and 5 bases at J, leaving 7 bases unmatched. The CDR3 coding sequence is TGTGCCAGCAGCCTTCGACAGGGACGGACCGGGGAGCTGTTTTTT. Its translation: CASSLRQGRTGELFF.

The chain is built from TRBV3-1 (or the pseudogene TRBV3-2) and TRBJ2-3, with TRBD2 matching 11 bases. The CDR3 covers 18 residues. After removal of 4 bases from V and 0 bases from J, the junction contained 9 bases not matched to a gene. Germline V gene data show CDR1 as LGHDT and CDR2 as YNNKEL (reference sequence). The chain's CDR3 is CASSRGTSGTSSTDTQYF. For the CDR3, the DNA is TGTGCCAGCAGCCGAGGGACTAGCGGTACCTCTAGCACAGATACGCAGTATTTT.

CDR3 amino acids: CASSFDRNSPLHF. The CDR3 DNA sequence: TGTGCCAGCAGCTTCGACAGGAATTCACCCCTCCACTTT. V usage is TRBV7-9 and J usage is TRBJ1-6; possible D gene TRBD1, 6 bases. V lost 3 bases and J 7 bases, leaving 7 bases between the germline ends. Germline CDR1 reads SEHNR; CDR2 reads FQNEAQ (reference sequence). The CDR3 is made up of 13 amino acids.

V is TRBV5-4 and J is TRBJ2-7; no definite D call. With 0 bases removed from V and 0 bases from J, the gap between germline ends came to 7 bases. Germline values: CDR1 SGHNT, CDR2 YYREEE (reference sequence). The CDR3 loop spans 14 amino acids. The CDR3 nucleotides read TGTGCCAGCAGCTTGGCGGTAAGCTCCTACGAGCAGTACTTC. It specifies CASSLAVSSYEQYF.

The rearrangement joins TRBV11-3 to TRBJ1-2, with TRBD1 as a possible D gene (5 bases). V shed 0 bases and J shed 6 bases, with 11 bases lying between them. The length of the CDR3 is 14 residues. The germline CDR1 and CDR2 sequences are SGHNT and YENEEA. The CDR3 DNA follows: TGTGCCAGCAGCTTAGATGGTACAGGTGATGGCTACACCTTC. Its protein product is CASSLDGTGDGYTF.